The clone carrying this TCR beta chain was counted only a few times. Its specificity is not known. Noted time point: newly diagnosed GD, antithyroid drugs for less than 3 months. The TCR library used RNA extracted from PBMCs. Diagnosis followed American Thyroid Association guidelines for Graves' disease. Patients came from an endocrinology department in Xi'an, China. The data are from a study of regulatory T cells in long-lasting Graves disease. Study results and limitations: Among persistent patients, a larger number of public clonotypes were shared (around 3,000) than among newly diagnosed patients (approximately 970). Graves' patients with persistent disease showed TCR diversity lower than patients newly diagnosed.

CDR1 MDHEN and CDR2 SYDVKM come from the germline V gene. This CDR3 contains 13 residues. V lost 2 bases and J lost 5, with 10 bases in between. Relying on iRepertoire HTBI primers and Arm-PCR of CDR3 regions, the team built TCR beta libraries. TCRdb fed the multiplex PCR reads into MiXCR, producing one record per CDR3 protein. The profile covers hundreds of thousands of distinct CDR3 sequences, with approximately 20% appearing a single time and around 37% taken by the ten largest. The origin of this receptor is a female donor with Graves disease. Material: peripheral blood mononuclear cells (PBMCs), obtained at new diagnosis, from a patient treated with antithyroid drugs. The gene calls are TRBV28 and TRBJ2-7; D gene ambiguous. The CDR3 reads CASSLTAVDEQYF. Here the CDR3 DNA reads TGTGCCAGCAGTTTAACGGCGGTGGACGAGCAGTACTTC.